The entry that follows covers one T cell receptor (beta chain) sequence. With autoimmune disease history or systemic immunosuppression, patients were excluded. Clones were sequenced by immunoSEQ multiplex PCR, and TCRdb holds only the in-frame ones, with some missing. The table includes 90,000 to 95,000 clones, around 87% detected once. The data were obtained in a study of OX40 agonist ivuxolimab in advanced cancers. Study-level background: The study treated patients with ivuxolimab, an agonistic anti-OX40 (CD134) antibody. Three patients got partial responses; one had hepatocellular carcinoma and two had cutaneous melanoma.

V lost 2 bases and J lost 3, with 16 bases in between. In germline, CDR1 is MRHNA, CDR2 SNTAGT. The CDR3 is 16 amino acids. The TCR originated in an adult with an advanced solid tumor such as melanoma, head and neck, liver or kidney cancer. The specimen was CD4+ or CD8+ T cells sorted from blood, collected in a trial of the OX40 agonist ivuxolimab. The V and J genes are TRBV6-4 and TRBJ1-1; D ambiguous. The CDR3 sequence is CASSDGRKKGDTEAFF. For the CDR3, the DNA is TGTGCCAGCAGTGACGGACGAAAGAAGGGAGACACTGAAGCTTTCTTT.